This T cell receptor beta chain emerged from a study of T cell changes during pregnancy in multiple sclerosis. Trimming took 2 bases from V and 1 from J; bases not matched to a gene: 4. This CDR3 spans 15 amino acids. CDR1 is LGHNA, CDR2 YSLEER, per germline. Measured with immunoSEQ multiplex PCR; TCRdb has only the in-frame clones, and not every one. The data contain approximately 79,000 clones, 93% of them singletons. Sequences were derived from peripheral blood, sampled in the second trimester of pregnancy. The sequence was collected from a female donor in good health, enrolled as a control in a pregnancy study. The chain links TRBV4-3 to TRBJ1-1; 7 bases align to TRBD1. The DNA of the CDR3 is TGCGCCAGCAGCCAACTCCCAGGGGGGAACACTGAAGCTTTCTTT. This gives the protein CASSQLPGGNTEAFF.